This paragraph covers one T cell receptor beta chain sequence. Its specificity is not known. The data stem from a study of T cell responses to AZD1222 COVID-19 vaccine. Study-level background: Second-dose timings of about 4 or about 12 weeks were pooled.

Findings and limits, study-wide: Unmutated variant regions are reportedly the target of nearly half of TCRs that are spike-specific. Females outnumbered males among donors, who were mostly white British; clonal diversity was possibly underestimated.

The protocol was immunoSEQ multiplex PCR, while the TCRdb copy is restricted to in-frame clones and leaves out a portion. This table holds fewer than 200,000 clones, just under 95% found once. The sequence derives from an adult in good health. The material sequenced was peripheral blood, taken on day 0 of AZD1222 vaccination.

CDR3 sequence (DNA): TGCGCCAGCAGCTTGAATCAAGGGGATACGCAGTATTTT. It is translated as CASSLNQGDTQYF. J is TRBJ2-3 and V is TRBV5-1; no clear D gene. The CDR3 consists of 13 residues. The germline V gene has CDR1 SGHRS and CDR2 YFSETQ. With 1 base removed from V and 6 bases from J, the gap between germline ends came to 9 bases.